The 3 T cell receptor beta chains listed next were all sequenced from one sample in a study of blood T cell repertoires in COVID-19. The repertoire was sequenced with immunoSEQ multiplex PCR; TCRdb's copy has only in-frame clones and lacks some. The table shows about 170,000 clones, with 86% occurring only once. Sequenced material: peripheral blood. The receptors here all came from a woman aged 60-75 years with COVID-19, enrolled during active disease.

The chain couples TRBV19 to TRBJ2-3; D might be TRBD2 (6 bases). Germline V gene data show CDR1 as LNHDA and CDR2 as SQIVND (reference sequence). CDR3 length: 15 amino acids. Trimming pared 6 bases from V and 3 bases from J, leaving 16 bases between. CDR3 DNA sequence: TGTGCCAGTAGCGAGATAGCGGTAGAAACAGATACGCAGTATTTT. As protein: CASSEIAVETDTQYF.

This sequence joins TRBV7-2 and TRBJ2-7; D may be TRBD2 (6 bases). Trimming cost V 2 bases and J 0 bases, with 20 bases left between them. The CDR3 consists of 18 residues. CDR1 SGHTA and CDR2 FQGNSA come from the germline V gene. The CDR3 sequence is CASSLTPVGRGSSYEQYF. In DNA, the CDR3 is TGTGCCAGCAGCTTAACCCCAGTAGGTCGGGGGAGCTCCTACGAGCAGTACTTC. The entire variable domain, with the rest obtained from reference TRBV7-2 and TRBJ2-7, is as follows: GAGVSQSPSNKVTEKGKDVELRCDPISGHTALYWYRQSLGQGLEFLIYFQGNSAPDKSGLPSDRFSAERTGGSVSTLTIQRTQQEDSAVYLCASSLTPVGRGSSYEQYFGPGTRLTVT.

The chain employs TRBV7-9 and TRBJ1-4; D is unclear. The CDR3 spans 14 residues. CDR1 and CDR2 from the germline V gene are SEHNR and FQNEAQ (reference sequence). V dropped 0 bases and J dropped 3 bases, with 5 bases sitting between them. DNA of the CDR3: TGTGCCAGCAGCTTAGCTACAGCTAATGAAAAACTGTTTTTT. It encodes CASSLATANEKLFF.